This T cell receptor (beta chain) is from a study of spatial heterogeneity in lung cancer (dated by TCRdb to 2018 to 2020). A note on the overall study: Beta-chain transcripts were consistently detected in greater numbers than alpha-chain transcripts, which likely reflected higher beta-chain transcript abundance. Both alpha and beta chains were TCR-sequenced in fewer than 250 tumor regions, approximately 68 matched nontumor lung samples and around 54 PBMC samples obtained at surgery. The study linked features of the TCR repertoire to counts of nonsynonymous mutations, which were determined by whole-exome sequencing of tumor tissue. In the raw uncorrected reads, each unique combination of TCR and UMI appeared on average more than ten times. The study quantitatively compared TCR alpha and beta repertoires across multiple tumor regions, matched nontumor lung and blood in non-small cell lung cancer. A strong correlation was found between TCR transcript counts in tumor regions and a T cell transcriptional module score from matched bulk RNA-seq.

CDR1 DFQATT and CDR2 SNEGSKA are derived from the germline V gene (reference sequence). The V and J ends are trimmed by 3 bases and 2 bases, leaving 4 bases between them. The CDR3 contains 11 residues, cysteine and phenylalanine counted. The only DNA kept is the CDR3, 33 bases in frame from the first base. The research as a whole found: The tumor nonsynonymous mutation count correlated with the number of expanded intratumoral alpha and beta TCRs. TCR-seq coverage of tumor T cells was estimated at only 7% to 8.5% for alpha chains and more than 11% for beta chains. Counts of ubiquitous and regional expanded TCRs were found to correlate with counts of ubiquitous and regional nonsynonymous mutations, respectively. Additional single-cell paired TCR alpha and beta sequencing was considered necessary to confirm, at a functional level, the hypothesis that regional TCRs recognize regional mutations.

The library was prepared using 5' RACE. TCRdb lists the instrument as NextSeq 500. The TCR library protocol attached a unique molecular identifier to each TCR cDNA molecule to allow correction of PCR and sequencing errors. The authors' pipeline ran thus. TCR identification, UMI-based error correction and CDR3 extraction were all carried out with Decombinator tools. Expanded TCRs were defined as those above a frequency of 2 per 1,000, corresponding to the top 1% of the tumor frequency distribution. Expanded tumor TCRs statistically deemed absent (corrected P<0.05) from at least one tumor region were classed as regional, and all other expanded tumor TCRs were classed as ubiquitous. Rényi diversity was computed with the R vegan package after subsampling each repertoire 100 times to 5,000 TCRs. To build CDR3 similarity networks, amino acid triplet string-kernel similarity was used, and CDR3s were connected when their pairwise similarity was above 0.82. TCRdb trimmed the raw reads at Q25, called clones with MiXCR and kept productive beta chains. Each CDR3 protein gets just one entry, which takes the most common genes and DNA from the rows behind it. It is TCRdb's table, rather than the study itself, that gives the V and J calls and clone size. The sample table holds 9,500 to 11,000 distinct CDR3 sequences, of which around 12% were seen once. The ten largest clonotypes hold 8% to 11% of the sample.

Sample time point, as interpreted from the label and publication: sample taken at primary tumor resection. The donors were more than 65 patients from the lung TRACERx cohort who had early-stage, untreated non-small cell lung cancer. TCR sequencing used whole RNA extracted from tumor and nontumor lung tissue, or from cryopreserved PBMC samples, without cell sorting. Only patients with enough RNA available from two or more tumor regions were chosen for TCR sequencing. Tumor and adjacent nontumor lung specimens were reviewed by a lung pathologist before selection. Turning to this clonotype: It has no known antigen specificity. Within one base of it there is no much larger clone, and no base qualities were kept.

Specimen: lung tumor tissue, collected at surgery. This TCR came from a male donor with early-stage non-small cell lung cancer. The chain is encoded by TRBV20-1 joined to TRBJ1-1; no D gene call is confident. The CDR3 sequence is CSASSNTEAFF. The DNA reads TGCAGTGCTAGCTCTAACACTGAAGCTTTCTTT.